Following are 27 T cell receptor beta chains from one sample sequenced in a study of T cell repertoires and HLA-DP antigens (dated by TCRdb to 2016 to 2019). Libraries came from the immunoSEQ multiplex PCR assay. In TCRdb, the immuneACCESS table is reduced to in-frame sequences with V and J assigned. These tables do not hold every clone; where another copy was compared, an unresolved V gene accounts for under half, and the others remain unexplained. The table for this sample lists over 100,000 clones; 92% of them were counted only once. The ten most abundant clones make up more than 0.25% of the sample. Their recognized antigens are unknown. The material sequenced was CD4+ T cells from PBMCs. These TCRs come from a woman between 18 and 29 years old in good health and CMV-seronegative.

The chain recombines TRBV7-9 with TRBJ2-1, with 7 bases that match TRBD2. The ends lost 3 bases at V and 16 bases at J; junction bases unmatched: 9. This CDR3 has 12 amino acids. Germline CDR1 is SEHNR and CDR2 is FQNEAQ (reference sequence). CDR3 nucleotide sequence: TGTGCCAGCAGCTTCCACCGGACTAGTCTTTTCTTC. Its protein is CASSFHRTSLFF.

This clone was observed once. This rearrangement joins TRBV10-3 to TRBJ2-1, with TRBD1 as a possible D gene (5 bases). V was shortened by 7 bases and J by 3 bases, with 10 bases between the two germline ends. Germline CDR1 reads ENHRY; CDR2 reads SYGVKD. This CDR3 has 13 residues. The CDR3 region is CAIKGLDYNEQFF. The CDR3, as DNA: TGTGCCATCAAGGGGCTGGACTACAATGAGCAGTTCTTC.

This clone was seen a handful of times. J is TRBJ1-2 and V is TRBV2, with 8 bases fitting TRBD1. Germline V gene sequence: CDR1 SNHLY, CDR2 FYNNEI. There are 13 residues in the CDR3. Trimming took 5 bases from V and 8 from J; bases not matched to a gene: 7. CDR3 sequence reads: CASSWTGLGGYTF. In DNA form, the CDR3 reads TGTGCCAGCAGTTGGACAGGGCTGGGGGGCTACACCTTC. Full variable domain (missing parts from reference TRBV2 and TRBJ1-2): EPEVTQTPSHQVTQMGQEVILRCVPISNHLYFYWYRQILGQKVEFLVSFYNNEISEKSEIFDDQFSVERPDGSNFTLKIRSTKLEDSAMYFCASSWTGLGGYTFGSGTRLTVV.

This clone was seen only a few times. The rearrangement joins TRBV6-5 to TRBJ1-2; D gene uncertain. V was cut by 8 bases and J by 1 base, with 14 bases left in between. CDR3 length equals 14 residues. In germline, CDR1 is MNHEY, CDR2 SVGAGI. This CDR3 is CASSRRSGNYGYTF. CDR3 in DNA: TGTGCCAGCTCACGCCGGTCGGGTAACTATGGCTACACCTTC.

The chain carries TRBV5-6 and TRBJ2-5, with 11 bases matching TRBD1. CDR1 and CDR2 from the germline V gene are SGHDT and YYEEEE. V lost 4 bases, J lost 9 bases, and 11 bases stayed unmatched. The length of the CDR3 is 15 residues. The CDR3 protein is CASSPRTGGQSAQYF. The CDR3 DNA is TGTGCCAGCAGCCCTCGGACAGGGGGCCAATCGGCCCAGTACTTC.

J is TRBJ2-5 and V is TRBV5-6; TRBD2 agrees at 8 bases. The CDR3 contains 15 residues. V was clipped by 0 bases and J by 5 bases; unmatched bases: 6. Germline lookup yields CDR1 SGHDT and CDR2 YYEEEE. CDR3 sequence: CASSLGVSGVETQYF. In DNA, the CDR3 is TGTGCCAGCAGCTTGGGTGTTAGCGGGGTGGAGACCCAGTACTTC.

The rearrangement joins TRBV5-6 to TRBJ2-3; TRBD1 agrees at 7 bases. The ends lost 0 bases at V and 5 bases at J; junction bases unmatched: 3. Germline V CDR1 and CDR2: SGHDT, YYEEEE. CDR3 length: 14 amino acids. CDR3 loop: CASSLEGAVDTQYF. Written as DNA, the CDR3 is TGTGCCAGCAGCTTGGAGGGGGCTGTAGATACGCAGTATTTT.

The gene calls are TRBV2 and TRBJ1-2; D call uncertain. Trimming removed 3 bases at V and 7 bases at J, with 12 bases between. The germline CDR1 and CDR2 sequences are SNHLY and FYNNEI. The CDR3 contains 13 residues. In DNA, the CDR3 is TGTGCCAGCAGTGAGTTTCGAAAGAGTGGCTACACCTTC. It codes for CASSEFRKSGYTF.

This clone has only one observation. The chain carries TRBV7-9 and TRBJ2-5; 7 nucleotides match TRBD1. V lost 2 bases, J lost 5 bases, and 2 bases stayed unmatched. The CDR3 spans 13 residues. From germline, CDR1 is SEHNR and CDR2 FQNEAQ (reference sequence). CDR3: CASSLTQGETQYF. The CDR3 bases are TGTGCCAGCAGCTTAACACAGGGGGAGACCCAGTACTTC.

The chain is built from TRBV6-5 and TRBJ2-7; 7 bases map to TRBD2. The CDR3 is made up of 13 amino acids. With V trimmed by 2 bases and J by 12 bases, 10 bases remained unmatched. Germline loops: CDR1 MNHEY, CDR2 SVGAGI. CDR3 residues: CASSYPSGRGTYV. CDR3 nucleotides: TGTGCCAGCAGTTACCCCTCGGGGAGGGGTACGTACGTC.

CDR3 DNA sequence: TGTGCCGGCTCGCAGGGCGGGGGGACCCAGTACTTC. Its translation is CAGSQGGGTQYF. V is TRBV30 and J is TRBJ2-5; TRBD2 matches 7 bases. Trimming took 8 bases from V and 7 from J; bases not matched to a gene: 10. Per germline, CDR1 GTSNPN and CDR2 SVGIG (reference sequence). The CDR3 covers 12 residues.

The CDR3 DNA is TGTGCCAGCATACTAGCGGGGGGAGTCAATGAGCAGTTCTTC. Encoded protein: CASILAGGVNEQFF. This chain connects TRBV7-2 to TRBJ2-1; TRBD2 matches 12 bases. The CDR3 has 14 residues. With V trimmed by 7 bases and J by 6 bases, 4 bases remained unmatched. CDR1 is SGHTA, CDR2 FQGNSA, per germline.

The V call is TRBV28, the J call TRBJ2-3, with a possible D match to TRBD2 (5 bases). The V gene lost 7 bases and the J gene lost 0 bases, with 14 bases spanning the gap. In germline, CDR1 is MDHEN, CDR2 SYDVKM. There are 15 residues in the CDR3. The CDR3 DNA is TGTGCCAGCACCAAGCTAGCAGCTAGCACAGATACGCAGTATTTT. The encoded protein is CASTKLAASTDTQYF.

CDR3 DNA sequence: TGTGCCAGCAGCCAATTCTTAACAGATACGCAGTATTTT. Residues: CASSQFLTDTQYF. V and J are TRBV14 and TRBJ2-3; D unresolved. CDR3 length: 13 residues. Germline V gene data show CDR1 as SGHDN and CDR2 as FVKESK. Trimming removed 2 bases at V and 3 bases at J, with 6 bases between.

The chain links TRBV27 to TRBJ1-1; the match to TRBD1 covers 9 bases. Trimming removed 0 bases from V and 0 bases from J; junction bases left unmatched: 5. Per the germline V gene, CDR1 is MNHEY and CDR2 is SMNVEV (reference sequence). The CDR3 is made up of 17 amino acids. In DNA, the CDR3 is TGTGCCAGCAGTTTATCGATTCACAGGGGGCTGAACACTGAAGCTTTCTTT. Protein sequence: CASSLSIHRGLNTEAFF.

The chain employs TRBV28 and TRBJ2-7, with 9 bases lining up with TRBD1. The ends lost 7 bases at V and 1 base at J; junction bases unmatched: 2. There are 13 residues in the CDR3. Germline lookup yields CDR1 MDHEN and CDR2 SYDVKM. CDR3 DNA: TGTGCCAGCACGACAGGGGGGTCCTACGAGCAGTACGTC. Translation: CASTTGGSYEQYV.

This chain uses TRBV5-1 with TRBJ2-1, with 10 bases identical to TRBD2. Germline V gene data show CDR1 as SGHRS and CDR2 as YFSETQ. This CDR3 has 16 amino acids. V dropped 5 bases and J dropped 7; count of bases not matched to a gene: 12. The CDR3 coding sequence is TGCGCCAGCAGTCGGACCCGATCTAGCGGGAGTAATGAGCAGTTCTTC. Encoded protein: CASSRTRSSGSNEQFF.

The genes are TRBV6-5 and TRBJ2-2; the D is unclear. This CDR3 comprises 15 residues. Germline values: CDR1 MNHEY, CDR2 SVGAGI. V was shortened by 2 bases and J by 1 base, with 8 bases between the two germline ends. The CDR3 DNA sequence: TGTGCCAGCAGTTACGGCGTACTGAACACCGGGGAGCTGTTTTTT. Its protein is CASSYGVLNTGELFF.

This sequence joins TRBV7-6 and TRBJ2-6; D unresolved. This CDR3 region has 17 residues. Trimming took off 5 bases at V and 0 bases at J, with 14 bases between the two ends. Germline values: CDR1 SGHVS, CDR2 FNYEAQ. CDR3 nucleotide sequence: TGTGCCAGCAGCCCATTCGGGCAGAACTCTGGGGCCAACGTCCTGACTTTC. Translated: CASSPFGQNSGANVLTF.

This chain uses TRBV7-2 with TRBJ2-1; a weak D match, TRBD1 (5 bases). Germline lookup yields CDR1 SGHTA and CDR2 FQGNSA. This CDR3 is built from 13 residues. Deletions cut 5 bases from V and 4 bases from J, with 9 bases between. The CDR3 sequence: CASSHRQYNEQFF. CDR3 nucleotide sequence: TGTGCCAGCAGCCATCGACAGTACAATGAGCAGTTCTTC.

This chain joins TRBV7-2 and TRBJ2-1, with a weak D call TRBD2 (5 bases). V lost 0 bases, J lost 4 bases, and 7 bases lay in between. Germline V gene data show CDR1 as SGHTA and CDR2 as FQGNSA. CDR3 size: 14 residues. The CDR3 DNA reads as TGTGCCAGCAGCTTAGCGAGGACTTACAATGAGCAGTTCTTC. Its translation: CASSLARTYNEQFF.

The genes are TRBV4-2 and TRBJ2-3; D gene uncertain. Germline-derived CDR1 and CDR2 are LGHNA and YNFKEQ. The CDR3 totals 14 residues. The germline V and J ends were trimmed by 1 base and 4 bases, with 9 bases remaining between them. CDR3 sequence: CASSQALSPDTQYF. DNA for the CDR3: TGTGCCAGCAGCCAAGCGTTATCTCCAGATACGCAGTATTTT.

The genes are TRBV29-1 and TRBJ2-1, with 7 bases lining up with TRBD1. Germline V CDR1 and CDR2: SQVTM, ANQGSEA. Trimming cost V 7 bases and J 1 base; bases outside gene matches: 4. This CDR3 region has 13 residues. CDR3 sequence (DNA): TGCAGCGCCATGACAGGGTCCTACAATGAGCAGTTCTTC. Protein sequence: CSAMTGSYNEQFF.

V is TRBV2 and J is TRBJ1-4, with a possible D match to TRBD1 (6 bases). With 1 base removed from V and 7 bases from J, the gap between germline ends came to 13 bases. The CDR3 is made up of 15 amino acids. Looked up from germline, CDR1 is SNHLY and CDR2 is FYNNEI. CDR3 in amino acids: CASSEVGGAGEKLFF. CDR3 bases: TGTGCCAGCAGTGAAGTCGGGGGCGCGGGTGAAAAACTGTTTTTT. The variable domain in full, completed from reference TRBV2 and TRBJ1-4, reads EPEVTQTPSHQVTQMGQEVILRCVPISNHLYFYWYRQILGQKVEFLVSFYNNEISEKSEIFDDQFSVERPDGSNFTLKIRSTKLEDSAMYFCASSEVGGAGEKLFFGSGTQLSVL.

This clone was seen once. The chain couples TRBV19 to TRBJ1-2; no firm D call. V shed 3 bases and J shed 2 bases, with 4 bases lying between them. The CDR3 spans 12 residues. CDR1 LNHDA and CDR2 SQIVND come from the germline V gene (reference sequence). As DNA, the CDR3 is TGTGCCAGTAGTATGGCGAACTATGGCTACACCTTC. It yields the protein CASSMANYGYTF.

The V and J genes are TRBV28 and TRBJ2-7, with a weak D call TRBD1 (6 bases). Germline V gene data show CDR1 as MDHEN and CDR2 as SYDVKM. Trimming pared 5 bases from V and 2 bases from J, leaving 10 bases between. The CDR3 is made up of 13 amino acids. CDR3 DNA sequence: TGTGCCAGCAGTCCCCGACAGGCCTACGAGCAGTACGTC. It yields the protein CASSPRQAYEQYV.

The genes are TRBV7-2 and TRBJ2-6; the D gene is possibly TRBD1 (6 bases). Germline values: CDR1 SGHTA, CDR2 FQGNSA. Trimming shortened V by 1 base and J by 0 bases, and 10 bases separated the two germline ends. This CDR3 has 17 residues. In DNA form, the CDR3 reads TGTGCCAGCAGCTTAGGCCGGACAGTCTCTGGGGCCAACGTCCTGACTTTC. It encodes CASSLGRTVSGANVLTF.